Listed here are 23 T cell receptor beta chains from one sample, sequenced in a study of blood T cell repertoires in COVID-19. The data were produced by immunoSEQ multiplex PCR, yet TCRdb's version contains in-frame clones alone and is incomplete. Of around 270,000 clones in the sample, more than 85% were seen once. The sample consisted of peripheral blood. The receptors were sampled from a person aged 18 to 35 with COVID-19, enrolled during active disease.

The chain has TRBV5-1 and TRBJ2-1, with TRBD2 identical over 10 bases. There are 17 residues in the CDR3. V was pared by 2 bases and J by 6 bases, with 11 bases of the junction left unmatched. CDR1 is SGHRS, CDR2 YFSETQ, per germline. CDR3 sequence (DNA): TGCGCCAGCAGCTTAGTGCTAGCGGGAGAACTGGGCAATGAGCAGTTCTTC. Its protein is CASSLVLAGELGNEQFF.

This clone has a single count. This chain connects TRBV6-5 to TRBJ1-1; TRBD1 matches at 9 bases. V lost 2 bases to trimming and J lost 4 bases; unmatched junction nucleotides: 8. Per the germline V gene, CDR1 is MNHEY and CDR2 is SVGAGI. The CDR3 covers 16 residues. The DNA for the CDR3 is TGTGCCAGCAGTTACCCTGGGACAGGGTCGGGCACTGAAGCTTTCTTT. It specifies CASSYPGTGSGTEAFF.

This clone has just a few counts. CDR3 loop: CATSGGVRYEQYF. In nucleotides, the CDR3 is TGTGCCACTTCTGGGGGGGTCCGATACGAGCAGTACTTC. This chain connects TRBV6-5 to TRBJ2-7; 7 bases match TRBD2. Losses at the gene ends were 10 bases for V and 4 bases for J; bases not matched to a gene: 10. Germline CDR1 MNHEY, CDR2 SVGAGI. The CDR3 covers 13 residues.

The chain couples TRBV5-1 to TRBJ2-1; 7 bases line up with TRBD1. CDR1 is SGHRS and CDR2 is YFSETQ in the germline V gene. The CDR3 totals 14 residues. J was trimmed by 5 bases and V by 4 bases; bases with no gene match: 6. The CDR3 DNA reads TGCGCCAGCAGCGCAGACAGGGTTGACAATGAGCAGTTCTTC. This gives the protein CASSADRVDNEQFF.

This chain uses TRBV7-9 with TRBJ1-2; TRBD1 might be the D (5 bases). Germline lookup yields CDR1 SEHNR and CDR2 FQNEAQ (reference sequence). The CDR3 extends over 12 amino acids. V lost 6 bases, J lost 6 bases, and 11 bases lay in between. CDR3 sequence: CASSSRVDGYTF. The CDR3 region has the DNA TGTGCCAGCAGTTCCAGGGTTGATGGCTACACCTTC. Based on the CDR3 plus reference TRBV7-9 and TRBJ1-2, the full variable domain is DTGVSQNPRHKITKRGQNVTFRCDPISEHNRLYWYRQTLGQGPEFLTYFQNEAQLEKSRLLSDRFSAERPKGSFSTLEIQRTEQGDSAMYLCASSSRVDGYTFGSGTRLTVV.

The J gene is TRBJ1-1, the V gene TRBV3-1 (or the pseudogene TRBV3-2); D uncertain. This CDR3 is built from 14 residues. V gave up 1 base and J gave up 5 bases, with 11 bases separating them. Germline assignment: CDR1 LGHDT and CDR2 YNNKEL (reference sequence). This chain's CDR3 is CASSQGSGRTEAFF. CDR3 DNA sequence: TGTGCCAGCAGCCAAGGGTCAGGTCGGACTGAAGCTTTCTTT.

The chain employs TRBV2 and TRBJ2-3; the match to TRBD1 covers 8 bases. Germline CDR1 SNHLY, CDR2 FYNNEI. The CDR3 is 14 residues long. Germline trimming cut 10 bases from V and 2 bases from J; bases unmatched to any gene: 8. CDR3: CATSDRAVTDTQYF. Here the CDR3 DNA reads TGTGCCACCTCGGACAGGGCGGTCACAGATACGCAGTATTTT.

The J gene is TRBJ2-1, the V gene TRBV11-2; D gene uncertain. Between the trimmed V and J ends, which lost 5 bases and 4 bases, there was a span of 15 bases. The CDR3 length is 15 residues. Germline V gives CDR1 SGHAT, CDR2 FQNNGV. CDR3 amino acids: CASSPQVIFYNEQFF. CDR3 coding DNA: TGTGCCAGCAGCCCTCAGGTGATCTTTTACAATGAGCAGTTCTTC. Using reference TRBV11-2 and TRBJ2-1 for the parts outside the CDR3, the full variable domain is EAGVAQSPRYKIIEKRQSVAFWCNPISGHATLYWYQQILGQGPKLLIQFQNNGVVDDSQLPKDRFSAERLKGVDSTLKIQPAKLEDSAVYLCASSPQVIFYNEQFFGPGTRLTVL.

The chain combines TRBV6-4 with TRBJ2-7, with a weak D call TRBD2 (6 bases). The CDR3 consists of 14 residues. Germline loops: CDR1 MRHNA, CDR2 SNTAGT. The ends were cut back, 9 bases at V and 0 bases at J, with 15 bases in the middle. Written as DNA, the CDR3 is TGTGCCAGTGGAGGGCCGATGAGCTCCTACGAGCAGTACTTC. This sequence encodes CASGGPMSSYEQYF.

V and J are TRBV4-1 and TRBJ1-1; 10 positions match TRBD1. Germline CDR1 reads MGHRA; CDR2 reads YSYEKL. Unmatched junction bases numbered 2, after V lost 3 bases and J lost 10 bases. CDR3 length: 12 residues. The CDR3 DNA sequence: TGCGCCAGCAGCCACCGGGACAGGGGAGCTTTCTTT. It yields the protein CASSHRDRGAFF.

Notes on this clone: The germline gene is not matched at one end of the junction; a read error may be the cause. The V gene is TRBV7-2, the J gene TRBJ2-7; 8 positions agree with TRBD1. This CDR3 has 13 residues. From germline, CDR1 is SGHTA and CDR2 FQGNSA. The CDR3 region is CASSPQGTGQVIF. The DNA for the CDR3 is TGTGCCAGCAGCCCCCAGGGTACGGGACAGGTAATCTTC.

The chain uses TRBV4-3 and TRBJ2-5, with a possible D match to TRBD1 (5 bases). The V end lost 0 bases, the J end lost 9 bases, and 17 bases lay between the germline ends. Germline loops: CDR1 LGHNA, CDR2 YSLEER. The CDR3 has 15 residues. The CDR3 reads CASSQDLGRVFSQYF. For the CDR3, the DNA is TGCGCCAGCAGCCAAGATTTAGGCAGGGTGTTTTCCCAGTACTTC.

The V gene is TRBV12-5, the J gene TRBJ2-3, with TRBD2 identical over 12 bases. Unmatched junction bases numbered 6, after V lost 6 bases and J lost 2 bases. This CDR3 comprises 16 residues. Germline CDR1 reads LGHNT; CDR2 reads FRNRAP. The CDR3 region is CASGAGTSGFTDTQYF. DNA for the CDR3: TGTGCTAGTGGCGCCGGGACTAGCGGGTTCACAGATACGCAGTATTTT.

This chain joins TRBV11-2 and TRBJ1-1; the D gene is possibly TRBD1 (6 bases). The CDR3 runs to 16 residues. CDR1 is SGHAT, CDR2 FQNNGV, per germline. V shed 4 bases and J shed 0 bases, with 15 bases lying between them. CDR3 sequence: CASSSIRGALNTEAFF. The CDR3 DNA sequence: TGTGCCAGCAGCTCAATCAGGGGCGCGCTGAACACTGAAGCTTTCTTT.

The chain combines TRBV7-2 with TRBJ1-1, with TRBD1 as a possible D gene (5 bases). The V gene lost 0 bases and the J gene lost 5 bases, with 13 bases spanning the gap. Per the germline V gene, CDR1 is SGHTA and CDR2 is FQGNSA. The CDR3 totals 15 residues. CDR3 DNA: TGTGCCAGCAGCTTAGCGCTAACAGGTACGACTGAAGCTTTCTTT. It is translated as CASSLALTGTTEAFF.

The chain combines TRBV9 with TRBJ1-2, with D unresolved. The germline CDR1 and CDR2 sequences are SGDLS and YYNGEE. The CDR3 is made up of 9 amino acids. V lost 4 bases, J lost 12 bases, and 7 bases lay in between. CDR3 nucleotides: TGTGCCAGCAGCAGCCGGGACACCTTC. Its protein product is CASSSRDTF.

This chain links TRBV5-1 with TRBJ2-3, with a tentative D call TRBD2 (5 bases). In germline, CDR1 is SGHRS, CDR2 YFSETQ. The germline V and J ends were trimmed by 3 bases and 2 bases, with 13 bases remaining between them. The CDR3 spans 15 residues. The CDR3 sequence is CASSWGATATDTQYF. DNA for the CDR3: TGCGCCAGCAGCTGGGGAGCGACGGCCACAGATACGCAGTATTTT.

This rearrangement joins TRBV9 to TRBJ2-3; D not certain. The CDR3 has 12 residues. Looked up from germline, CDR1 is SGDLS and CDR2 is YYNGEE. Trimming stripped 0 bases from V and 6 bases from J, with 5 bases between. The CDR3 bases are TGTGCCAGCAGCGTAGACGGGGATACGCAGTATTTT. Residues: CASSVDGDTQYF.

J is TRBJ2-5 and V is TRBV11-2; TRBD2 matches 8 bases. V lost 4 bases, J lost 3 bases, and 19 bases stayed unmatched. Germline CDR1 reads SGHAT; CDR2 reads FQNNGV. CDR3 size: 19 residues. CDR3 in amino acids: CASSSSSGIGLGLEETQYF. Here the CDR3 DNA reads TGTGCCAGCAGCTCAAGTAGCGGGATAGGCTTGGGCTTGGAAGAGACCCAGTACTTC.

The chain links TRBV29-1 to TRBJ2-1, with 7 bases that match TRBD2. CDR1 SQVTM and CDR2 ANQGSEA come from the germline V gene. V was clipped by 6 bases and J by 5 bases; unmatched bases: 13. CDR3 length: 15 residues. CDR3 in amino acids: CSVDLGLAAHNEQFF. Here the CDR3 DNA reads TGCAGCGTGGATCTTGGTCTAGCGGCACACAATGAGCAGTTCTTC.

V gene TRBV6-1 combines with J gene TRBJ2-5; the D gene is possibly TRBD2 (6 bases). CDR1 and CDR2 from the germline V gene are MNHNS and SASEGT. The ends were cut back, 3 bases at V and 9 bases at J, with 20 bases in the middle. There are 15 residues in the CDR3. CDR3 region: CASSEVEGSPGAQYF. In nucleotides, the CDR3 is TGTGCCAGCAGTGAGGTCGAGGGGTCCCCGGGGGCCCAGTACTTC.

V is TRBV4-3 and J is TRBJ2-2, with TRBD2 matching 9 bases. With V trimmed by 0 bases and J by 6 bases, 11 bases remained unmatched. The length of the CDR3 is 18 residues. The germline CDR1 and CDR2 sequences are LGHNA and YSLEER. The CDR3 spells CASSQEWIAGAVAGELFF. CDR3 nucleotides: TGCGCCAGCAGCCAAGAATGGATAGCGGGAGCGGTTGCCGGGGAGCTGTTTTTT.

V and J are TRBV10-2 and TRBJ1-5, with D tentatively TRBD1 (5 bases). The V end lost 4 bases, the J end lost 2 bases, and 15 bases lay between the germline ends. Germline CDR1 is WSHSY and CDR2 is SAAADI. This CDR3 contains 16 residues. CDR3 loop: CASSGGRAWGNQPQHF. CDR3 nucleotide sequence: TGCGCCAGCAGTGGCGGCAGGGCATGGGGCAATCAGCCCCAGCATTTT.